This T cell receptor beta chain came from a study of high-grade serous ovarian cancer treatment subgroups. Study results and caveats: Repertoire similarity ranged roughly 0.11 to 0.8 between tumors of one patient.

Libraries were prepared by immunoSEQ multiplex PCR; TCRdb keeps only in-frame clonotypes and omits some of them. There are roughly 4,500 clones in the sample; about 70% occur only once, and 10% to 15% lies in the top ten. CDR3 length: 15 residues. The germline V gene encodes CDR1 MDHEN and CDR2 SYDVKM. Trimming left V 5 bases short and J 0 bases short, with 11 bases between. This clone is medium-sized in the sample. The target antigen is unknown. Tumor tissue was taken before any definitive surgery or chemotherapy was given. The source material was tumor tissue. The V call is TRBV28, the J call TRBJ1-3, with D perhaps matching TRBD1 (5 bases). The sequence came from a human donor with high-grade serous ovarian cancer. Here the CDR3 reads CASSNRHSSGNTIYF. CDR3 nucleotides: TGTGCCAGCAGTAACAGGCATTCCTCTGGAAACACCATATATTTT.